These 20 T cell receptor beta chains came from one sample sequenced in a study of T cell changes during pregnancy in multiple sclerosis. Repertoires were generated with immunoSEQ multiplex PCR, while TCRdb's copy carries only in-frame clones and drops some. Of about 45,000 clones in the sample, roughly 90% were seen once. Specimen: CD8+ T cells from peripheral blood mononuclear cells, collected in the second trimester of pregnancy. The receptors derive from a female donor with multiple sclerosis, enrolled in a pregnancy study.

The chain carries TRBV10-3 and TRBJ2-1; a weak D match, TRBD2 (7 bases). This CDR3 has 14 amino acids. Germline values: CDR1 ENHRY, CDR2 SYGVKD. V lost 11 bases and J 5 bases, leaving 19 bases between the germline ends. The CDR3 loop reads CAAAPGGSHNEQFF. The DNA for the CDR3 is TGTGCCGCCGCACCGGGGGGCTCTCACAATGAGCAGTTCTTC.

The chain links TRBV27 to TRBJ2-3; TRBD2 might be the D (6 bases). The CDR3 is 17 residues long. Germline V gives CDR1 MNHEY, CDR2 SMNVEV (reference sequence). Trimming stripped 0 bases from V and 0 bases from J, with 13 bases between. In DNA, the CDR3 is TGTGCCAGCAGTTTATCGATTCCGGGGACTAGCACAGATACGCAGTATTTT. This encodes CASSLSIPGTSTDTQYF.

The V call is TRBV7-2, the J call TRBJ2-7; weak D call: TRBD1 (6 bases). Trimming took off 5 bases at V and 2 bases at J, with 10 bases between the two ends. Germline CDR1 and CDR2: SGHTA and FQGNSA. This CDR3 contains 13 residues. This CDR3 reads CASSERQAYEQYF. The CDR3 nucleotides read TGTGCCAGCAGCGAAAGACAGGCCTACGAGCAGTACTTC. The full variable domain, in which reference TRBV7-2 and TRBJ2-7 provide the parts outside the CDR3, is GAGVSQSPSNKVTEKGKDVELRCDPISGHTALYWYRQSLGQGLEFLIYFQGNSAPDKSGLPSDRFSAERTGGSVSTLTIQRTQQEDSAVYLCASSERQAYEQYFGPGTRLTVT.

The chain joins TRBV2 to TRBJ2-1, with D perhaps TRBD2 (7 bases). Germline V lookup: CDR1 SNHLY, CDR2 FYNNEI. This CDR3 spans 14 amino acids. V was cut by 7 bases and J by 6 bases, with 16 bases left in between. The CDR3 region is CASTEGGGSNEQFF. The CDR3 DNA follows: TGTGCCAGCACCGAGGGAGGGGGGAGCAATGAGCAGTTCTTC. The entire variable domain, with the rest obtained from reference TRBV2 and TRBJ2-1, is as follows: EPEVTQTPSHQVTQMGQEVILRCVPISNHLYFYWYRQILGQKVEFLVSFYNNEISEKSEIFDDQFSVERPDGSNFTLKIRSTKLEDSAMYFCASTEGGGSNEQFFGPGTRLTVL.

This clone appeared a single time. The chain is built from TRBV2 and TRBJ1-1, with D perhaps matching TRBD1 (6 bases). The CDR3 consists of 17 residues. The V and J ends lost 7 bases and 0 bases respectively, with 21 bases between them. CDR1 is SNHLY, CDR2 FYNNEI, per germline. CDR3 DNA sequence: TGTGCCAGCATCAACCCCCTTTTCGGACAGATGAACACTGAAGCTTTCTTT. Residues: CASINPLFGQMNTEAFF. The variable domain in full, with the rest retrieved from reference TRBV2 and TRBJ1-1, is EPEVTQTPSHQVTQMGQEVILRCVPISNHLYFYWYRQILGQKVEFLVSFYNNEISEKSEIFDDQFSVERPDGSNFTLKIRSTKLEDSAMYFCASINPLFGQMNTEAFFGQGTRLTVV.

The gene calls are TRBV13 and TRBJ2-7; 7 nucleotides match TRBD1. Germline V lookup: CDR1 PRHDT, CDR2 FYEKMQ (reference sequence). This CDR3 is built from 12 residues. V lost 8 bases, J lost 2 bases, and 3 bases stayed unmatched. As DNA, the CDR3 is TGTGCCAGCCAACAGGGGACCTACGAGCAGTACTTC. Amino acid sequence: CASQQGTYEQYF.

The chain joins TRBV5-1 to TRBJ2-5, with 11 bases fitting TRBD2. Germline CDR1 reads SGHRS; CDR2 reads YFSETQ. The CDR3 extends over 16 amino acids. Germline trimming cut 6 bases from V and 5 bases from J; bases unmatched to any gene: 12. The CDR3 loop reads CASTPPLAGGRETQYF. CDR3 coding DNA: TGCGCCAGCACGCCCCCCCTAGCGGGGGGTCGGGAGACCCAGTACTTC. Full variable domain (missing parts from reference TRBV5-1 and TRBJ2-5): KAGVTQTPRYLIKTRGQQVTLSCSPISGHRSVSWYQQTPGQGLQFLFEYFSETQRNKGNFPGRFSGRQFSNSRSEMNVSTLELGDSALYLCASTPPLAGGRETQYFGPGTRLLVL.

This CDR3 reads CASSLGQDNQPQHF. The CDR3 nucleotides read TGTGCCAGCAGTTTAGGACAGGACAATCAGCCCCAGCATTTT. V and J are TRBV27 and TRBJ1-5; 7 nucleotides agree with TRBD1. CDR1 is MNHEY and CDR2 is SMNVEV in the germline V gene (reference sequence). The CDR3 runs to 14 residues. The V segment lost 2 bases and the J segment 3 bases; nucleotides outside the gene matches: 1.

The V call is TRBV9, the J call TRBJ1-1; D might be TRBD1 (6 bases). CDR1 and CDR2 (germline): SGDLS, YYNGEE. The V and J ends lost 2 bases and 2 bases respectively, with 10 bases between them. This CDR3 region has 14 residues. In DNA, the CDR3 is TGTGCCAGCAGCGTCAAGGGGGTCAACACTGAAGCTTTCTTT. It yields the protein CASSVKGVNTEAFF.

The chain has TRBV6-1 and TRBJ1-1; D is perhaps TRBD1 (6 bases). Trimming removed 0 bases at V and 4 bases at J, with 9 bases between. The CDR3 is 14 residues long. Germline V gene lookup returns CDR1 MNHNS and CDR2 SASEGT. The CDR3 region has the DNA TGTGCCAGCAGTGAAGCGGGAGGGGGCACTGAAGCTTTCTTT. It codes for CASSEAGGGTEAFF.

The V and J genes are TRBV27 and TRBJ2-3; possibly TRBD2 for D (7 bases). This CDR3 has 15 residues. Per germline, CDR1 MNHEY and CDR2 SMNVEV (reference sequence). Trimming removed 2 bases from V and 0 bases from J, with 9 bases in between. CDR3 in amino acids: CASSLGGASTDTQYF. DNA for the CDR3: TGTGCCAGCAGTTTAGGGGGGGCAAGCACAGATACGCAGTATTTT.

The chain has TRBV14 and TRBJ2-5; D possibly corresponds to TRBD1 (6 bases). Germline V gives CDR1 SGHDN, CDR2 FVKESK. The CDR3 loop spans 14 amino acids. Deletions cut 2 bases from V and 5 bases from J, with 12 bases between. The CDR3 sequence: CASSQYRDGETQYF. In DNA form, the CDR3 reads TGTGCCAGCAGCCAATACAGGGACGGGGAGACCCAGTACTTC.

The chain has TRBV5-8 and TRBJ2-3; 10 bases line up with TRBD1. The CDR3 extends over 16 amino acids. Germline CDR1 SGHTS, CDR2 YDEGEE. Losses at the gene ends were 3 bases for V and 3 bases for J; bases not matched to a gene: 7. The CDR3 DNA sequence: TGTGCCAGCAGCTCCCGACAGGGGGCTCGAACAGATACGCAGTATTTT. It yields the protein CASSSRQGARTDTQYF. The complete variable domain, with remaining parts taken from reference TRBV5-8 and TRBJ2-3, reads EAGVTQSPTHLIKTRGQQATLRCSPISGHTSVYWYQQALGLGLQFLLWYDEGEERNRGNFPPRFSGRQFPNYSSELNVNALELEDSALYLCASSSRQGARTDTQYFGPGTRLTVL.

The CDR3 nucleotides read TGTGCCAGCAGCTCTCGCAGACAGGGAACAACCTACGAGCAGTACTTC. This codes for CASSSRRQGTTYEQYF. The rearrangement joins TRBV5-6 to TRBJ2-7; TRBD1 agrees at 7 bases. The germline V gene encodes CDR1 SGHDT and CDR2 YYEEEE. The CDR3 spans 16 residues. V was pared by 3 bases and J by 2 bases, with 11 bases of the junction left unmatched.

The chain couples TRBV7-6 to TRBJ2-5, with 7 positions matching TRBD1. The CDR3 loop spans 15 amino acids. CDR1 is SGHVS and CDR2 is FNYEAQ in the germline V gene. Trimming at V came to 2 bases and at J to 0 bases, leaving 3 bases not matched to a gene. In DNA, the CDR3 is TGTGCCAGCAGCTTAAGACAGGGAAACCAAGAGACCCAGTACTTC. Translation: CASSLRQGNQETQYF.

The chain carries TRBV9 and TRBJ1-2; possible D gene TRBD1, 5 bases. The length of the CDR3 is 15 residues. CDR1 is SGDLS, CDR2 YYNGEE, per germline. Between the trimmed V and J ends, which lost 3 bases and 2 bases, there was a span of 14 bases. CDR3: CASSGLVGGNYGYTF. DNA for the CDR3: TGTGCCAGCAGCGGCCTTGTCGGGGGGAACTATGGCTACACCTTC. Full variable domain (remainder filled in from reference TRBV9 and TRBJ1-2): DSGVTQTPKHLITATGQRVTLRCSPRSGDLSVYWYQQSLDQGLQFLIQYYNGEERAKGNILERFSAQQFPDLHSELNLSSLELGDSALYFCASSGLVGGNYGYTFGSGTRLTVV.

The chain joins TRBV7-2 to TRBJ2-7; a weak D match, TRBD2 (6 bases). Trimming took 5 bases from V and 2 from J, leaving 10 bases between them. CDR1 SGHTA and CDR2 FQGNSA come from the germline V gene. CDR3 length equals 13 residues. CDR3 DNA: TGTGCCAGCAGCGCACCGGGGGCCTACGAGCAGTACTTC. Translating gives CASSAPGAYEQYF. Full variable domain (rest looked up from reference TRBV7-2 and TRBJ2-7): GAGVSQSPSNKVTEKGKDVELRCDPISGHTALYWYRQSLGQGLEFLIYFQGNSAPDKSGLPSDRFSAERTGGSVSTLTIQRTQQEDSAVYLCASSAPGAYEQYFGPGTRLTVT.

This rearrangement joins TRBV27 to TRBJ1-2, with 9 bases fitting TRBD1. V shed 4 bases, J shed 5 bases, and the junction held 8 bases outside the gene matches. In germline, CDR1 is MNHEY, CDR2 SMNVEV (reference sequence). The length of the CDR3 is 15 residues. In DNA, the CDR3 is TGTGCCAGCAGTTATAGTACAGGGGGCGTGTATGGCTACACCTTC. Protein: CASSYSTGGVYGYTF.

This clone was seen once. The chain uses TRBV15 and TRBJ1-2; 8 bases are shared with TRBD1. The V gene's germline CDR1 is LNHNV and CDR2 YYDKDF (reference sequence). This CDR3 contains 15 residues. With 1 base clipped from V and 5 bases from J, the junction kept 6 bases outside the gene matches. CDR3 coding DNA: TGTGCCACCAGCAGAGCCGACAGGGGCCTATATGGCTACACCTTC. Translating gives CATSRADRGLYGYTF.

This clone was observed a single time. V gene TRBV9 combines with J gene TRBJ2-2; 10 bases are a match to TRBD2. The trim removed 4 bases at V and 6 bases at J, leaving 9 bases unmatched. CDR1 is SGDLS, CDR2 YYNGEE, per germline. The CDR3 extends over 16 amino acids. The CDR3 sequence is CASSPSGGAGAGELFF. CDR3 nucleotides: TGTGCCAGCAGCCCGAGCGGGGGGGCCGGTGCCGGGGAGCTGTTTTTT. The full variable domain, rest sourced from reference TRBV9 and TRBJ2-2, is DSGVTQTPKHLITATGQRVTLRCSPRSGDLSVYWYQQSLDQGLQFLIQYYNGEERAKGNILERFSAQQFPDLHSELNLSSLELGDSALYFCASSPSGGAGAGELFFGEGSRLTVL.